This entry features one T cell receptor beta chain sequence. Germline CDR1 is LNHNV and CDR2 is YYDKDF (reference sequence). The ends were cut back, 3 bases at V and 4 bases at J, with 12 bases in the middle. The CDR3 contains 14 residues. This sample is drawn from a study of radiotherapy plus CTLA-4 blockade in lung cancer. The data were produced by immunoSEQ multiplex PCR, yet TCRdb's version contains in-frame clones alone and is incomplete. The sample lists some 46,000 clones; roughly 80% were seen once. The V call is TRBV15, the J call TRBJ2-5; D unresolved. The clonotype comes from a human donor with non-small cell lung cancer who had stable disease on radiotherapy plus ipilimumab. The sequencing used peripheral blood, collected from a patient treated with radiotherapy plus ipilimumab. As DNA, the CDR3 is TGTGCCACCAGCAGTAGCATTTCGGTAGAGACCCAGTACTTC. It translates to CATSSSISVETQYF.